This note documents a single T cell receptor beta chain sequence. The data were obtained in a study of T cell repertoires in cytomegalovirus infection. MiXCR, applied by TCRdb to the reads, yields one record per CDR3 protein. The data hold around 290,000 distinct CDR3 sequences, with more than 20% observed a single time. Between the trimmed V and J ends, which lost 3 bases and 3 bases, there was a span of 12 bases. The CDR3 consists of 14 residues. Germline values: CDR1 DFQATT, CDR2 SNEGSKA (reference sequence). The source of this sequence is a human donor in good health (CMV status not recorded). Some clones in this sample may be carry-over from other donors' samples. This chain links TRBV20-1 with TRBJ1-5; tentatively, D is TRBD1 (6 bases). The sample consisted of PBMCs. As DNA, the CDR3 is TGCAGTGCTAGTCGCGACAGGACCAATCAGCCCCAGCATTTT. Protein: CSASRDRTNQPQHF.